These T cell receptor beta chains were read from a single sample in a study of T cell changes during pregnancy in multiple sclerosis. Assay: immunoSEQ multiplex PCR; the TCRdb copy retains only in-frame clones and omits some. This sample has tens of thousands of clones, with 80% to 90% found just once. Sequencing was performed on CD4+ T cells from peripheral blood mononuclear cells, taken after pregnancy. The source of these receptors is a female donor with multiple sclerosis, enrolled in a pregnancy study. Each CDR3 is given without its conserved first and last residue. D genes are given only for firm matches.

d_call j_call v_call cdr3_aa
. TRBJ1-1 TRBV21-1 ASPGAHRGPNTEAF
. TRBJ1-2 TRBV6-5 ASSSRGGLRGYT
TRBD2 TRBJ2-7 TRBV5-1 ASSLVSGTSGNYEQY
TRBD1 TRBJ1-1 TRBV11-1 ASSLDGQGNTEAF
. TRBJ1-2 TRBV5-1 ASSLTTGNYGYT
. TRBJ1-2 TRBV4-1 ASSQDTGRPNYGYT
TRBD1 TRBJ2-3 TRBV7-7 ASSLQGASTDTQY
TRBD2 TRBJ2-7 TRBV5-1 ASSLTSGSYEQY
TRBD2 TRBJ2-2 TRBV5-1 ASSLTSEITGELF
TRBD2 TRBJ2-7 TRBV6-1 ASTRTSGSNEQY
. TRBJ2-7 TRBV4-1 ASSQDVGSTYEQY
. TRBJ2-2 TRBV19 ASISQYPGELF
TRBD2 TRBJ2-1 TRBV12-5 ASGPAGGEQF
TRBD1 TRBJ1-1 TRBV28 ASSRKLWGTGEGF
. TRBJ2-3 TRBV7-6 ASSFSAGNADTQY
TRBD2 TRBJ2-5 TRBV9 ASSVGVAGLMETQY
TRBD2 TRBJ2-3 TRBV5-1 ASRLPPGGGRADTQY
TRBD1 TRBJ2-7 TRBV4-1 ASAPGQGIYEQY
. TRBJ2-2 TRBV5-1 ASSSGVGDTGELF
. TRBJ2-6 TRBV7-9 ASSPDTSGANVLT
TRBD1 TRBJ1-4 TRBV19 ASRTGGTGGEKLF
TRBD2 TRBJ2-7 TRBV7-3 ASSPTAGATYEQY
TRBD1 TRBJ1-1 TRBV5-1 ASSLQPGQGSSTEAF
. TRBJ1-2 TRBV29-1 SVFLSRQTHGYT
. TRBJ1-3 TRBV6-1 ASSEVKGSLRNTIY
TRBD2 TRBJ2-3 TRBV4-2 ASSQEGLAGSAAYTDTQY
. TRBJ1-3 TRBV5-1 ASSPQSGGNTIY
TRBD1 TRBJ2-7 TRBV27 ASSFAGTGYRYEQY
. TRBJ2-3 TRBV18 ASSPIGSTDTQY
TRBD1 TRBJ1-6 TRBV5-6 ASSLKTGTGSPLH
TRBD2 TRBJ2-3 TRBV7-3 ASSYQPGTSDDTQY
TRBD2 TRBJ2-3 TRBV28 ASSLIAGVFGTDTQY
. TRBJ1-5 TRBV6-1 ASSTQGSNQPQH
TRBD2 TRBJ2-3 TRBV5-4 ASSLSGLAGGSTDTQY
. TRBJ2-1 TRBV27 ASSLRSRSSSYNEQF
TRBD1 TRBJ1-3 TRBV12-5 ASGLGDRGNTIY
. TRBJ1-4 TRBV28 ASSQQVVGNEKLF
. TRBJ2-1 TRBV6-1 ASRWAEGEQF
. TRBJ2-2 TRBV2 ATSKGQANTGELF
TRBD2 TRBJ2-3 TRBV18 ASSPPGTSNPADTQY
TRBD1 TRBJ1-2 TRBV9 ASSVKQGANYGYT
. TRBJ1-2 TRBV29-1 SVGRGGMSIDYGYT
TRBD1 TRBJ2-7 TRBV28 ASSSGQYSYEQY
TRBD2 TRBJ2-5 TRBV6-5 ASSYLGTSEETQY
. TRBJ2-7 TRBV6-5 ASRKLYEQY
TRBD2 TRBJ2-1 TRBV2 ASSGGGRAGNEQF
. TRBJ1-5 TRBV5-1 ASSLDGYSNQPQH
TRBD1 TRBJ1-2 TRBV5-4 ASSQPGQGVGYGYT
. TRBJ2-5 TRBV7-2 ASSSRQWVGTQY
TRBD1 TRBJ2-7 TRBV2 ASRRSGQGAEQY
TRBD2 TRBJ2-5 TRBV27 ASNRNSGSFQETQY
TRBD2 TRBJ2-1 TRBV30 AWSLGLAGAPEQF
. TRBJ1-1 TRBV5-4 ASSVQEVNTEAF
. TRBJ2-1 TRBV11-2 ASSLDTGSPFTEQF
TRBD1 TRBJ2-1 TRBV6-6 ASSYLGQGRNEQF
TRBD2 TRBJ2-3 TRBV7-9 ASSPGTSKY
. TRBJ2-5 TRBV4-1 ASSPRTGIGETQY
. TRBJ2-1 TRBV28 ASSLPQPGRGLNEQF